Only a few counts were recorded for the clone carrying this T cell receptor (beta chain). What it binds is unknown. This entry belongs to a study of T cell responses to AZD1222 COVID-19 vaccine. Findings and limits, study-wide: Unmutated regions of variants are reportedly targeted by nearly half of spike-specific TCRs. Just a handful of people given AZD1222 tested seropositive at baseline. Females outnumbered males among donors, who were mostly white British; clonal diversity was possibly underestimated. The study sampled repertoires only after the peak T cell response.

The protocol was immunoSEQ multiplex PCR, while the TCRdb copy is restricted to in-frame clones and leaves out a portion. Found here are around 130,000 clones, about 93% of them singletons; the top ten hold approximately 4%. The CDR3 loop spans 15 amino acids. Trimming stripped 3 bases from V and 7 bases from J, with 19 bases between. Looked up from germline, CDR1 is SGHRS and CDR2 is YFSETQ. The rearrangement uses TRBV5-1 and TRBJ1-2, with a weak D call TRBD1 (5 bases). Material: peripheral blood, obtained 28 days after the second AZD1222 dose. The receptor was derived from an adult who received the AZD1222 COVID-19 vaccine. Here the CDR3 DNA reads TGCGCCAGCAGCTGGGACCGGTTAGGGATAGCTGGCTACACCTTC. Translated, it gives CASSWDRLGIAGYTF.